This TCR beta chain was recorded in a study of blood T cell repertoires in COVID-19. CDR1 SEHNR and CDR2 FQNEAQ come from the germline V gene (reference sequence). Trimming pared 2 bases from V and 3 bases from J, leaving 8 bases between. The CDR3 is made up of 14 amino acids. TCRdb's table, derived via immunoSEQ multiplex PCR, lists solely in-frame clones and lacks some. The data contain a few hundred thousand clones, around 90% of them seen just once; the ten biggest clones take up 1.2%. The study counted Cohort 3 donors as recovered given two negative PCRs, clearance, or symptom resolution. The TCR sequence derives from a man between 25 and 39 years old who had recovered from COVID-19. The chain joins TRBV7-9 to TRBJ1-5, with D hard to call. Sequencing was carried out using PBMCs or T cells enriched from blood (not recorded which). CDR3 sequence reads: CASSLFGLNQPQHF. CDR3 in DNA: TGTGCCAGCAGCTTATTCGGTCTCAATCAGCCCCAGCATTTT.